This T cell receptor (beta chain) appears in the sequencing data of a study of shared clonotypes between healthy human individuals. As for the study in general: Donors were a couple of women and a few men aged 18 to 49.

General study results and limits: Of the naive CD4 clonotypes, around 5.2% were shared across a few donors. Donor clonotype sharing was expected to depend on sequencing depth.

The V end lost 7 bases, the J end lost 2 bases, and 14 bases lay between the germline ends. The CDR3 covers 13 residues. Germline lookup yields CDR1 SQVTM and CDR2 ANQGSEA. Profiling relied on immunoSEQ multiplex PCR, and the TCRdb table lists in-frame clones only, not all of them. Found here are hundreds of thousands of clones, 96% of them singletons; the top ten hold under 0.06%. As regards this clone: Its specificity is unknown.

The chain has TRBV29-1 and TRBJ1-2, with D possibly being TRBD1 (6 bases). Sequenced input: naive CD4+ T cells sorted from blood. The subset was: CD45RA+ positively selected. The TCR originated in a young woman in good health. The chain's CDR3 is CSAGQTGNYGYTF. CDR3 coding DNA: TGCAGCGCCGGACAGACGGGGAACTATGGCTACACCTTC. The whole variable domain, filled in from reference TRBV29-1 and TRBJ1-2, reads SAVISQKPSRDICQRGTSLTIQCQVDSQVTMMFWYRQQPGQSLTLIATANQGSEATYESGFVIDKFPISRPNLTFSTLTVSNMSPEDSSIYLCSAGQTGNYGYTFGSGTRLTVV.